One and the same sample provided the 20 T cell receptor beta chains below, sequenced in a study of CD8 T cells in Susac syndrome. Reverse transcription of roughly 0.45 to 1 ug RNA was performed with random hexamers. TCRdb redid the calling of the immunoSEQ multiplex PCR reads with MiXCR, one entry per CDR3 protein. The sample holds 110,000 to 150,000 distinct CDR3 sequences, 95% seen once. The sequenced sample consisted of CD4+ T cells from PBMCs. These receptors originate from a human donor with Susac syndrome.

The V and J genes are TRBV20-1 and TRBJ2-1; D unresolved. Germline lookup yields CDR1 DFQATT and CDR2 SNEGSKA (reference sequence). Trimming cost V 3 bases and J 5 bases, with 5 bases left between them. CDR3 length: 11 amino acids. The CDR3 loop is CSASPHNEQFF. The CDR3 nucleotides read TGCAGTGCTAGTCCTCACAATGAGCAGTTCTTC.

This chain uses TRBV29-1 with TRBJ1-1, with D possibly TRBD1 on 5 matching bases. The CDR3 spans 14 residues. V was clipped by 5 bases and J by 4 bases, with 17 bases between them. Looked up from germline, CDR1 is SQVTM and CDR2 is ANQGSEA. In DNA, the CDR3 is TGCAGCGTTACTCCTGGGGGGGTTGGCACTGAAGCTTTCTTT. Residues: CSVTPGGVGTEAFF.

The gene calls are TRBV6-2 or TRBV6-3 and TRBJ2-5; D gene ambiguous. Trimming removed 1 base from V and 5 bases from J, with 8 bases in between. The CDR3 is made up of 13 amino acids. The V gene's germline CDR1 is MNHEY and CDR2 SVGEGT. The CDR3 DNA sequence: TGTGCCAGCAGTTACTGGTCTGATGAGACCCAGTACTTC. It is translated as CASSYWSDETQYF.

This chain connects TRBV7-6 to TRBJ2-2; TRBD2 matches at 12 bases. The CDR3 runs to 17 residues. After removal of 1 base from V and 5 bases from J, the junction contained 5 bases not matched to a gene. Germline CDR1 is SGHVS and CDR2 is FNYEAQ. As DNA, the CDR3 is TGTGCCAGCAGCTTAGAAGGACTAGCGGGATGGACCGGGGAGCTGTTTTTT. It encodes CASSLEGLAGWTGELFF.

The chain uses TRBV5-1 and TRBJ1-6, with D perhaps matching TRBD1 (6 bases). Per germline, CDR1 SGHRS and CDR2 YFSETQ. The CDR3 is 19 residues long. V lost 0 bases to trimming and J lost 6 bases, with 22 bases between them. The CDR3 DNA reads TGCGCCAGCAGCTTGGATGGGGGCCCAACCACGCGCGGTAATTCACCCCTCCACTTT. This codes for CASSLDGGPTTRGNSPLHF.

The V and J genes are TRBV4-1 and TRBJ2-6; 7 nucleotides match TRBD1. With 4 bases clipped from V and 0 bases from J, the junction kept 6 bases outside the gene matches. This CDR3 is built from 17 residues. CDR1 is MGHRA, CDR2 YSYEKL, per germline. Here the CDR3 reads CASSLGQAYSGANVLTF. Written as DNA, the CDR3 is TGCGCCAGCAGCCTAGGACAGGCCTACTCTGGGGCCAACGTCCTGACTTTC.

The rearrangement links TRBV20-1 to TRBJ1-2; D remains unclear. This CDR3 is built from 12 residues. The V end was cut by 0 bases, the J end by 6 bases, with 8 bases between. The V gene's germline CDR1 is DFQATT and CDR2 SNEGSKA (reference sequence). The CDR3 sequence: CSARDPRDGYTF. CDR3 nucleotides: TGCAGTGCTAGAGATCCGAGAGATGGCTACACCTTC.

DNA of the CDR3: TGCAGTGCTAGAGTCGCCAGGGGTGATTATAGCAATCAGCCCCAGCATTTT. Amino acid sequence: CSARVARGDYSNQPQHF. The V call is TRBV20-1, the J call TRBJ1-5; possibly TRBD1 for D (6 bases). The CDR3 is made up of 17 amino acids. The germline V gene encodes CDR1 DFQATT and CDR2 SNEGSKA (reference sequence). Between the trimmed V and J ends, which lost 1 base and 0 bases, there was a span of 16 bases.

The chain couples TRBV20-1 to TRBJ1-2; TRBD1 might be the D (6 bases). Germline-derived CDR1 and CDR2 are DFQATT and SNEGSKA (reference sequence). V lost 0 bases to trimming and J lost 4 bases, with 12 bases between them. This CDR3 is 14 amino acids long. The CDR3 here is CSARDTGTPYGYTF. For the CDR3, the DNA is TGCAGTGCTAGAGATACCGGGACACCCTATGGCTACACCTTC.

This chain connects TRBV12-3 or TRBV12-4 to TRBJ2-1, with D possibly matching TRBD2 (6 bases). Trimming took off 3 bases at V and 6 bases at J, with 9 bases between the two ends. CDR3 length: 13 residues. The CDR3 protein is CASSFGTFNEQFF. For the CDR3, the DNA is TGTGCCAGCAGTTTCGGGACTTTCAATGAGCAGTTCTTC.

The chain combines TRBV2 with TRBJ2-5; D might be TRBD2 (6 bases). The germline V and J ends were trimmed by 7 bases and 9 bases, with 15 bases remaining between them. The CDR3 is 12 residues long. Germline V gene sequence: CDR1 SNHLY, CDR2 FYNNEI. CDR3 sequence: CASKGTSGAQYF. The DNA of the CDR3 is TGTGCCAGCAAAGGGACCTCGGGGGCCCAGTACTTC. Full variable domain (outside the CDR3, taken from reference TRBV2 and TRBJ2-5): EPEVTQTPSHQVTQMGQEVILRCVPISNHLYFYWYRQILGQKVEFLVSFYNNEISEKSEIFDDQFSVERPDGSNFTLKIRSTKLEDSAMYFCASKGTSGAQYFGPGTRLLVL.

V gene TRBV12-3 or TRBV12-4 combines with J gene TRBJ2-5, with 7 bases aligning to TRBD1. There are 14 residues in the CDR3. V lost 6 bases to trimming and J lost 4 bases; unmatched junction nucleotides: 8. The CDR3 here is CASSPRQGRETQYF. DNA of the CDR3: TGTGCCAGCAGCCCCCGACAGGGCCGAGAGACCCAGTACTTC.

The chain carries TRBV4-1 and TRBJ2-1, with TRBD2 as a possible D gene (5 bases). The CDR3 is 18 residues long. Germline V lookup: CDR1 MGHRA, CDR2 YSYEKL. V was shortened by 0 bases and J by 8 bases, with 23 bases between the two germline ends. CDR3 region: CASSQEPLAISLLDEQFF. The CDR3 bases are TGCGCCAGCAGCCAAGAACCCCTAGCCATAAGTTTGCTCGATGAGCAGTTCTTC.

The rearrangement joins TRBV9 to TRBJ1-1, with D unclear. Germline values: CDR1 SGDLS, CDR2 YYNGEE. The CDR3 has 13 residues. V was shortened by 4 bases and J by 8 bases, with 15 bases between the two germline ends. CDR3 region: CASSSRLGIEAFF. The CDR3 region has the DNA TGTGCCAGCAGCTCACGTTTAGGGATCGAAGCTTTCTTT.

This sequence joins TRBV12-3 or TRBV12-4 and TRBJ2-7, with D possibly called TRBD1 or TRBD2 (6 bases each). V lost 2 bases and J lost 4, with 12 bases in between. The CDR3 sequence is 14 residues long. The CDR3 protein is CASSLYGGWYEQYF. As DNA, the CDR3 is TGTGCCAGCAGTTTATACGGGGGCTGGTACGAGCAGTACTTC.

The rearrangement uses TRBV4-1 and TRBJ2-7, with D uncertain. This CDR3 comprises 14 residues. Germline V gives CDR1 MGHRA, CDR2 YSYEKL. With 2 bases removed from V and 1 base from J, the gap between germline ends came to 9 bases. The CDR3 bases are TGCGCCAGCAGCCAATCTTCTGGATCCTACGAGCAGTACTTC. It codes for CASSQSSGSYEQYF.

This clonotype was observed once. One junction end disagrees with the germline gene, perhaps due to a read error. Here the CDR3 reads CASSLAWAETQYF. CDR3 sequence (DNA): TGTGCTAGCAGCTTAGCGTGGGCAGAGACCCAGTACTTC. The chain recombines TRBV7-7 with TRBJ2-5; tentatively, D is TRBD2 (5 bases). CDR1 and CDR2 from the germline V gene are SSHAT and FNYEAQ (reference sequence). CDR3 length: 13 residues.

The chain joins TRBV12-3 or TRBV12-4 to TRBJ2-1, with 14 bases aligning to TRBD2. The CDR3 is made up of 15 amino acids. The V gene end was trimmed by 7 bases and the J gene end by 6 bases; junction bases not matched to a gene: 5. The CDR3 here is CASTPGLAGGNEQFF. In DNA, the CDR3 is TGTGCCAGCACCCCTGGACTAGCGGGAGGCAATGAGCAGTTCTTC.

To note about this clonotype: Relative to the germline gene, one junction end is altered; a read error may explain this. The genes are TRBV7-8 and TRBJ2-7, with D hard to call. The CDR3 is made up of 13 amino acids. Looked up from germline, CDR1 is SGHVS and CDR2 is FQNEAQ. CDR3 nucleotide sequence: TGTGCCAGCAGCGGACGGGCCTCCCACGAGCAGTACTTC. Amino acid sequence: CASSGRASHEQYF.

V usage is TRBV18 and J usage is TRBJ2-3, with D hard to call. The CDR3 is 13 amino acids. Germline V gene sequence: CDR1 KGHSH, CDR2 LQKENI. V was clipped by 3 bases and J by 2 bases, with 6 bases between them. The CDR3 region is CASSPSFTDTQYF. CDR3 DNA sequence: TGTGCCAGCTCACCTAGCTTCACAGATACGCAGTATTTT.